This T cell receptor beta chain was recovered during a study of beta chain features in type 1 diabetes. General study points: There was a possibility that cDNA sequencing over-represented cells with high TCR expression. A possible short-template PCR bias applies equally to patients and controls. The study found moderately but significantly shorter TCRB CDR3s in all four CD4+ subsets of Type 1 diabetes patients.

Germline CDR1 and CDR2: SGHRS and YFSETQ. This CDR3 has 14 residues. Trimming pared 4 bases from V and 2 bases from J, leaving 12 bases between. Remarks on this clone: The antigen is undetermined.

Every bit of the isolated RNA underwent reverse transcription, so sequencing read expressed TCRB transcripts. The method was immunoSEQ multiplex PCR; TCRdb's version includes in-frame clones alone and lacks a portion of them. The repertoire consists of a few hundred thousand clones, with roughly a fifth occurring once and the leading ten covering around 0.04%. The V and J genes are TRBV5-1 and TRBJ2-5; D remains unclear. The sequencing sample was made of naive CD4+ T cells from blood. The clonotype originates from a woman between 18 and 30 years old in good health. For the CDR3, the DNA is TGCGCCAGCAGCCGTGTCTCGAGTCAAGAGACCCAGTACTTC. Its translation is CASSRVSSQETQYF.